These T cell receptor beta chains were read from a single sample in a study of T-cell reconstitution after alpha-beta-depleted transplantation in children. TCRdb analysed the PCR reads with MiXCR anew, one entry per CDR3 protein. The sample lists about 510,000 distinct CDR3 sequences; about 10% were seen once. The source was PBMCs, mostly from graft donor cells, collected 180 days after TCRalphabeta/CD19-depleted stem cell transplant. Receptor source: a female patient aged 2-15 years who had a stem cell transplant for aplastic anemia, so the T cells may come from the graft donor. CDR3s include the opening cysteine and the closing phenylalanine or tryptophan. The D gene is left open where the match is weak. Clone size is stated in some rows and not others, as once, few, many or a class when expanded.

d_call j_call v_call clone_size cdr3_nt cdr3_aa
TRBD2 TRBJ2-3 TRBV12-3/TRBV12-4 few TGTGCCAGCAGTCTTGGGGGAGGGCCGGGTACGCAGTATTTT CASSLGGGPGTQYF
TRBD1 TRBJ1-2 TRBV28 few TGTGCCAGCAGTTTCCCAAAATGGACAGGGGGCGTTAGAGGCTACACCTTC CASSFPKWTGGVRGYTF
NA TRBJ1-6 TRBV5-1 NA TGCGCCAGCAGCTTGGGGGTCATGAGGAATAATTCACCCCTCCACTTT CASSLGVMRNNSPLHF
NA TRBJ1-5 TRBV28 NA TGTGCCAGCAGAAGCTTAATGGCGATGGGCGGTACGAGCTGGTGGAATCAGCCCCAGCATTTT CASRSLMAMGGTSWWNQPQHF
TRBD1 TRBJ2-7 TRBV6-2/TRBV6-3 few TGTGCCAGCAGGCTTCCCGGGACAGGGCCCTCCTACGAGCAGTACTTC CASRLPGTGPSYEQYF
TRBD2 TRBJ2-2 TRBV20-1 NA TGCAGTGCAGTGGCTAGCGGGAACACCGGGGAGCTGTTTTTT CSAVASGNTGELFF
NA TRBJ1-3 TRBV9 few TGTGCCAGCAGCGTAGCTCTGGGATCTGGAAACACCATATATTTT CASSVALGSGNTIYF
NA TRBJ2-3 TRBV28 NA TGTGCCAGCAGTTTGGCGGACAGTCATTGGGAGTATTTT CASSLADSHWEYF
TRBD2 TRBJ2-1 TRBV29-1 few TGCAGCGTTCAAGGGCTAGCGGTATACAATGAGCAGTTCTTC CSVQGLAVYNEQFF
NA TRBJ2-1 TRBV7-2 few TGTGCCAGCAGCACGGGACCCTCCGGGTGGGGCGATGAGCAGTTCTTC CASSTGPSGWGDEQFF
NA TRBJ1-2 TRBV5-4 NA TGTGCCAGCAGCTTGGCCCTGAGGGAAACGTACTATGGCTACACCTTC CASSLALRETYYGYTF
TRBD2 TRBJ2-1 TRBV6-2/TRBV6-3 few TGTGCCAGCAGTTACCCGCCCAGGGCTAGCGGGGGCTTCGATGAGCAGTTCTTC CASSYPPRASGGFDEQFF
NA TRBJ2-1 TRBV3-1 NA TGTGCCAGCAGCCCTCTGCACCACAATGAGCAGTTCTTC CASSPLHHNEQFF